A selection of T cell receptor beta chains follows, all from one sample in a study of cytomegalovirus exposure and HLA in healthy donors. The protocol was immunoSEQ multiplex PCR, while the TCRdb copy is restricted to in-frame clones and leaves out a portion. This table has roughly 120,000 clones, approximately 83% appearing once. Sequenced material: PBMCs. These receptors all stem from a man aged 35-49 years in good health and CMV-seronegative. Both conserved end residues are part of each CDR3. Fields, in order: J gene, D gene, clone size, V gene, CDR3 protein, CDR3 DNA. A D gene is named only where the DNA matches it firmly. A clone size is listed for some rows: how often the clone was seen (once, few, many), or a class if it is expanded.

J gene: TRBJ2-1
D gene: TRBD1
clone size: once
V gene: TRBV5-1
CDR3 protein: CASSFGTGSNNEQFF
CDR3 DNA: TGCGCCAGCAGCTTCGGGACAGGGTCGAACAATGAGCAGTTCTTC

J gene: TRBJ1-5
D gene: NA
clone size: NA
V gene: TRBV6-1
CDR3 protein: CASSTGYNQPQHF
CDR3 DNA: TGTGCCAGCAGCACAGGCTACAATCAGCCCCAGCATTTT

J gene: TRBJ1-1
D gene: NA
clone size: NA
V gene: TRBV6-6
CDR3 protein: CASSYSRGRATEAFF
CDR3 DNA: TGTGCCAGCAGTTACTCGAGGGGGAGGGCGACTGAAGCTTTCTTT

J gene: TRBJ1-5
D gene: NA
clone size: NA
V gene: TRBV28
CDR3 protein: CASKQQDQPQHF
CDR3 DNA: TGTGCCAGCAAACAACAGGATCAGCCCCAGCATTTT

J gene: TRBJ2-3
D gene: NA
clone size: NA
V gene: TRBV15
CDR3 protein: CATSRDRADTQYF
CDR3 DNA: TGTGCCACCAGCAGAGATCGAGCGGATACGCAGTATTTT

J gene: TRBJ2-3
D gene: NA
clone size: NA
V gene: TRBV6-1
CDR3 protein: CASSEVGRDTQYF
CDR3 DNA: TGTGCCAGCAGTGAAGTGGGCAGAGATACGCAGTATTTT

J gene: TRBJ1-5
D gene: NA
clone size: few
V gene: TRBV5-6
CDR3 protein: CASSLAADRPQHF
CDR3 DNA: TGTGCCAGCAGCTTGGCGGCGGACAGGCCCCAGCATTTT

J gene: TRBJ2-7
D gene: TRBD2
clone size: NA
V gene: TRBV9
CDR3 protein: CASSPGLETYEQYF
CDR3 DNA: TGTGCCAGCAGCCCGGGACTAGAGACCTACGAGCAGTACTTC

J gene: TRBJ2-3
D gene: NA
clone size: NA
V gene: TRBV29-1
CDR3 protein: CSVVGWESTDTQYF
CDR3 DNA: TGCAGCGTTGTTGGTTGGGAGAGCACAGATACGCAGTATTTT

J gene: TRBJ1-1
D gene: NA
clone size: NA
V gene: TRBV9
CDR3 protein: CASSLGGRRDPTEAFF
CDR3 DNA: TGTGCCAGCAGCCTTGGAGGCAGGCGTGATCCCACTGAAGCTTTCTTT

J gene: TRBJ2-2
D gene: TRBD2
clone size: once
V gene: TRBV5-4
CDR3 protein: CASSSGTSPNTGELFF
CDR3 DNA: TGTGCCAGCAGCTCCGGGACTAGCCCGAACACCGGGGAGCTGTTTTTT

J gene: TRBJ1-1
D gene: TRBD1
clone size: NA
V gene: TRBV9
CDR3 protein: CASSVTQGGTEAFF
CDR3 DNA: TGTGCCAGCAGCGTAACACAGGGGGGCACTGAAGCTTTCTTT

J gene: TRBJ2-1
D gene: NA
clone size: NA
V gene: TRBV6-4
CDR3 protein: CASSLGRHRGFF
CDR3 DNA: TGTGCCAGCAGCCTAGGACGGCATAGGGGGTTCTTC

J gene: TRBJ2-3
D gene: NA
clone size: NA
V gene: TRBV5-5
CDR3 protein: CASSLALSTDTQYF
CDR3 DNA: TGTGCCAGCAGCTTGGCTCTAAGCACAGATACGCAGTATTTT

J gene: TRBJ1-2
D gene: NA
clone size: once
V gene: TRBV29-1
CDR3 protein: CSGANLGQNNGYTF
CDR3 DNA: TGCAGCGGCGCAAATCTAGGACAGAATAATGGCTACACCTTC

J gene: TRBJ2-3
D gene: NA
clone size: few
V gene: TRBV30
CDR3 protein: CAWATGSQGTQYF
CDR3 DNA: TGTGCCTGGGCGACAGGCTCGCAGGGTACGCAGTATTTT

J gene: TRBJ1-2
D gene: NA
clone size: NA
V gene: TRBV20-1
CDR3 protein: CSVERVYGYTF
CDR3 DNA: TGCAGTGTCGAGAGAGTATATGGCTACACCTTC

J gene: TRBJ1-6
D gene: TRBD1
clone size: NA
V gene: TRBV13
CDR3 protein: CASSSGTGDSPLHF
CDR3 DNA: TGTGCCAGCAGCTCCGGGACAGGGGATTCACCCCTCCACTTT

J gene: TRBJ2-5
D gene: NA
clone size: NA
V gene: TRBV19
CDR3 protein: CASSMDRGETQYF
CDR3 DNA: TGTGCCAGTAGTATGGACAGAGGAGAGACCCAGTACTTC

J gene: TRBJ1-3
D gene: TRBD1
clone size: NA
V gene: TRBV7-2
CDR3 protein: CASSFRTTGIGNTIYF
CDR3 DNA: TGTGCCAGCAGCTTCAGGACGACAGGGATTGGAAACACCATATATTTT

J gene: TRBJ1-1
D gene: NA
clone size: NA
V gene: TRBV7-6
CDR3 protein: CASSPTPFSTEAFF
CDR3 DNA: TGTGCCAGCAGCCCCACACCCTTTTCCACTGAAGCTTTCTTT

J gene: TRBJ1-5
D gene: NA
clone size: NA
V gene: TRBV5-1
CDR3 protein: CASSPGYSNQPQHF
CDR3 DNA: TGCGCCAGCAGCCCGGGATATAGCAATCAGCCCCAGCATTTT

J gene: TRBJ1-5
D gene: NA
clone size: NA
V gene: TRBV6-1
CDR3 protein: CASSEALSTRSNQPQHF
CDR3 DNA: TGTGCCAGCAGTGAAGCGCTGAGTACCCGGAGCAATCAGCCCCAGCATTTT

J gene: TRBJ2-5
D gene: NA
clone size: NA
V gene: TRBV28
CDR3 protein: CASSFGNQETQYF
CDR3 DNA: TGTGCCAGCAGTTTCGGGAATCAAGAGACCCAGTACTTC

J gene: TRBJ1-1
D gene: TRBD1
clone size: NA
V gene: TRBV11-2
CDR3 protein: CASSLNVGQTEAFF
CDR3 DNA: TGTGCCAGCAGCTTAAACGTGGGACAGACTGAAGCTTTCTTT

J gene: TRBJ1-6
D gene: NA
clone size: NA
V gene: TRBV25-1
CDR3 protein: CASSALGGNSPLHF
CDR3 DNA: TGTGCCAGCAGTGCCCTAGGGGGAAATTCACCCCTCCACTTT

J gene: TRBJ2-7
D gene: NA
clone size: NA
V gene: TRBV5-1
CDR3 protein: CASSIAQGRSYEQYF
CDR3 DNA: TGCGCCAGCAGCATTGCTCAGGGGCGATCCTACGAGCAGTACTTC

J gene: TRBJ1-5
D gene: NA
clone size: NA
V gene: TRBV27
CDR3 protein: CASSFWGGNQPQHF
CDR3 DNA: TGTGCCAGCAGTTTCTGGGGCGGCAATCAGCCCCAGCATTTT

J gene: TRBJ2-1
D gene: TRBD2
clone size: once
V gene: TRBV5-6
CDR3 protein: CASRTSGAPPGHEQFF
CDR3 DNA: TGTGCCAGCAGGACTAGCGGGGCACCACCTGGACATGAGCAGTTCTTC

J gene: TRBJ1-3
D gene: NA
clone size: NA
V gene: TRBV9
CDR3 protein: CASSATPFFGNTIYF
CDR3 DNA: TGTGCCAGCAGCGCAACCCCCTTTTTCGGGAACACCATATATTTT

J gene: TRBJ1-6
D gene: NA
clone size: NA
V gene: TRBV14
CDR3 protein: CASSRGSTGDSPLHF
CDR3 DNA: TGTGCCAGCTCGCGGGGGAGTACAGGAGATTCACCCCTCCACTTT

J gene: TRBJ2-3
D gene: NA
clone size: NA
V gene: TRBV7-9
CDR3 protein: CSSSLVRDTQYF
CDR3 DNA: TGTTCCAGCAGCTTAGTGCGGGATACGCAGTATTTT

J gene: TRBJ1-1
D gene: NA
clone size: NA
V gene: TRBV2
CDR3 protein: CASSVGHRNTEAFF
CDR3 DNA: TGTGCCAGCAGTGTAGGACACAGGAACACTGAAGCTTTCTTT

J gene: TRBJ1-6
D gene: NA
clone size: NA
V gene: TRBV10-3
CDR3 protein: CAIRSGPDPNSPLHF
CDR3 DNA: TGTGCCATCAGATCAGGTCCTGACCCTAATTCACCCCTCCACTTT

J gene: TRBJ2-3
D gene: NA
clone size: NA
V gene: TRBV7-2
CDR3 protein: CASSRQAPIVSGADTQYF
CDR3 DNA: TGTGCCAGCAGCCGTCAAGCGCCCATAGTGAGTGGCGCAGATACGCAGTATTTT

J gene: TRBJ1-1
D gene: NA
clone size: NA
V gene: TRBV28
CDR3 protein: CASSFPRVGVRAFF
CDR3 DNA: TGTGCCAGCAGTTTTCCACGGGTAGGGGTGCGAGCTTTCTTT

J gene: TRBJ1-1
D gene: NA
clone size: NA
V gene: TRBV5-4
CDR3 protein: CASSLDRVVGTEAFF
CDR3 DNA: TGTGCCAGCAGCTTGGACCGGGTGGTTGGCACTGAAGCTTTCTTT